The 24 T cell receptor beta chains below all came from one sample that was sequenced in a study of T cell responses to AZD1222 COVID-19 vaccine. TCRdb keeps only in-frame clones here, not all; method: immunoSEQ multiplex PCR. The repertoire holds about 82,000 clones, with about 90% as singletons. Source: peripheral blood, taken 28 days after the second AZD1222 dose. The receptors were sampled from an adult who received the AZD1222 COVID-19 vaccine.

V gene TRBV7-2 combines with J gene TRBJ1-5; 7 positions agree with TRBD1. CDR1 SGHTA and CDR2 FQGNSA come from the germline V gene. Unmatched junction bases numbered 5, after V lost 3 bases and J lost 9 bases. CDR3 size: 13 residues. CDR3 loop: CASSFDRERPQHF. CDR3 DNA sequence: TGTGCCAGCAGCTTTGACAGGGAGAGGCCCCAGCATTTT.

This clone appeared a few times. As DNA, the CDR3 is TGCGCCAGCAGCCAAGGTGGGGCTAGCGGGGACTCCACAGATACGCAGTATTTT. Protein: CASSQGGASGDSTDTQYF. The V call is TRBV4-3, the J call TRBJ2-3; 9 nucleotides match TRBD2. The CDR3 totals 18 residues. Germline V gene sequence: CDR1 LGHNA, CDR2 YSLEER. J gave up 2 bases and V 1 base, and 10 bases lay outside the gene matches.

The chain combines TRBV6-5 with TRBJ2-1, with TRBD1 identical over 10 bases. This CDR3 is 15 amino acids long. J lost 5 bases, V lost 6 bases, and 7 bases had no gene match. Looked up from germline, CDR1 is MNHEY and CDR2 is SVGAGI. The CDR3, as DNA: TGTGCCAGCAGACAGCGGGACAGGGGACACAATGAGCAGTTCTTC. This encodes CASRQRDRGHNEQFF.

CDR3 in amino acids: CASSSQGRAWNTEAFF. Here the CDR3 DNA reads TGTGCCAGCAGTTCACAGGGGCGAGCATGGAACACTGAAGCTTTCTTT. The rearrangement links TRBV6-5 to TRBJ1-1; 7 bases align to TRBD1. Germline V gene lookup returns CDR1 MNHEY and CDR2 SVGAGI. The length of the CDR3 is 16 residues. Losses at the gene ends were 4 bases for V and 1 base for J; bases not matched to a gene: 9.

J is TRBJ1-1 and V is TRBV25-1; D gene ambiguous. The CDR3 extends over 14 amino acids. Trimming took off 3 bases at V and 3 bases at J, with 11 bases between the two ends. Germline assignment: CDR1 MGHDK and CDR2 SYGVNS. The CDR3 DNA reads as TGTGCCAGCAGTGATAACAGAGGTTACACTGAAGCTTTCTTT. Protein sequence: CASSDNRGYTEAFF.

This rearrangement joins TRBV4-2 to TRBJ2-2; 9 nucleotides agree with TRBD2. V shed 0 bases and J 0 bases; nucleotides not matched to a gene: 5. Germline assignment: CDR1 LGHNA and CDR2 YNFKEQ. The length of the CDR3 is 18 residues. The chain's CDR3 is CASSQDASGAANTGELFF. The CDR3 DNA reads TGTGCCAGCAGCCAAGATGCTAGCGGGGCCGCGAACACCGGGGAGCTGTTTTTT.

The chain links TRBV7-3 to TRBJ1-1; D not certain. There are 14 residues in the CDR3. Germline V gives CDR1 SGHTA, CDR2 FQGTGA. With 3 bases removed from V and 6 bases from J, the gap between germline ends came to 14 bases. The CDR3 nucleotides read TGTGCCAGCAGCTTTTGGCCTCGCCCCGCTGAAGCTTTCTTT. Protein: CASSFWPRPAEAFF.

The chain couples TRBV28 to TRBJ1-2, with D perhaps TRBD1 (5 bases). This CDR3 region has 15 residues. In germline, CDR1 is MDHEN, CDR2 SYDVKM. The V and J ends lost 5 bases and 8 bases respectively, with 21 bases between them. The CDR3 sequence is CASSVGPRLWEGYTF. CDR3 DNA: TGTGCCAGCAGTGTGGGACCGCGACTCTGGGAGGGCTACACCTTC.

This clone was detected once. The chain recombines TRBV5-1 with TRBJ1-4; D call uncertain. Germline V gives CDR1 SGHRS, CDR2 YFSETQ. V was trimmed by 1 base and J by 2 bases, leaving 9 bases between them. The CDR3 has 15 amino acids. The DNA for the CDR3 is TGCGCCAGCAGCTTGTACTCCAACACTAATGAAAAACTGTTTTTT. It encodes CASSLYSNTNEKLFF.

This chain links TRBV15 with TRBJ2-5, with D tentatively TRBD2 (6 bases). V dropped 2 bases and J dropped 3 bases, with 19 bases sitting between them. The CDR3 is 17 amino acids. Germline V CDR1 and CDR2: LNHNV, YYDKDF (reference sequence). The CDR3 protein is CATSRPGGIGEEETQYF. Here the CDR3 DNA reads TGTGCCACCAGCAGACCCGGAGGGATAGGTGAGGAAGAGACCCAGTACTTC.

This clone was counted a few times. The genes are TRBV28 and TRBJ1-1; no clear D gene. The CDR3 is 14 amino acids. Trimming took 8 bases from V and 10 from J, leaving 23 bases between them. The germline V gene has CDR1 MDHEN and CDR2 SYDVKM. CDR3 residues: CASRPTGRARGAFF. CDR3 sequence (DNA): TGTGCCAGCCGCCCTACGGGGAGGGCGCGGGGAGCTTTCTTT.

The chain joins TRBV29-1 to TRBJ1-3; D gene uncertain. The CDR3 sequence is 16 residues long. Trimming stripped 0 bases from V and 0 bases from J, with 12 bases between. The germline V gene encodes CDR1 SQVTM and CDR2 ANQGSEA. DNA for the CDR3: TGCAGCGTTGAAGATCGAACGGGAATCTCTGGAAACACCATATATTTT. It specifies CSVEDRTGISGNTIYF. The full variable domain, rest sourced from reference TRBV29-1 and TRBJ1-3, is SAVISQKPSRDICQRGTSLTIQCQVDSQVTMMFWYRQQPGQSLTLIATANQGSEATYESGFVIDKFPISRPNLTFSTLTVSNMSPEDSSIYLCSVEDRTGISGNTIYFGEGSWLTVV.

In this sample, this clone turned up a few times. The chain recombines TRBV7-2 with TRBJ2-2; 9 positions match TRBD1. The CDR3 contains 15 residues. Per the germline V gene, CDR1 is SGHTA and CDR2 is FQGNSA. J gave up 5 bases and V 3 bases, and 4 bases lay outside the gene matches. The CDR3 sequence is CASSLGQGPTGELFF. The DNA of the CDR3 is TGTGCCAGCAGCTTGGGACAGGGCCCAACCGGGGAGCTGTTTTTT.

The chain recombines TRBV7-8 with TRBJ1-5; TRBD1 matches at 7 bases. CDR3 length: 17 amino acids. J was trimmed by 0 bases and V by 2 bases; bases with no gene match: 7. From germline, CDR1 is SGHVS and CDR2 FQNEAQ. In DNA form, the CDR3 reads TGTGCCAGCAGCTTACTGACAGGGAAATATAGCAATCAGCCCCAGCATTTT. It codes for CASSLLTGKYSNQPQHF.

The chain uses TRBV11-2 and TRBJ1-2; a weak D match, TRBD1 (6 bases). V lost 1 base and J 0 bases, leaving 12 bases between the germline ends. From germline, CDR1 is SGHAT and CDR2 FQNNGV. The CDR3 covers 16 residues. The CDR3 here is CASSLVAAGANYGYTF. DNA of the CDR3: TGTGCCAGCAGCTTAGTAGCGGCAGGGGCTAACTATGGCTACACCTTC.

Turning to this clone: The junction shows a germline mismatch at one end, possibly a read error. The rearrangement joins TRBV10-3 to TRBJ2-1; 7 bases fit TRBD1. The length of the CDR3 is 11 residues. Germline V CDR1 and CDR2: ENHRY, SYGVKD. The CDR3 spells CAVSVTGEAIF. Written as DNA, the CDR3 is TGTGCCGTCAGTGTAACAGGGGAAGCGATCTTC.

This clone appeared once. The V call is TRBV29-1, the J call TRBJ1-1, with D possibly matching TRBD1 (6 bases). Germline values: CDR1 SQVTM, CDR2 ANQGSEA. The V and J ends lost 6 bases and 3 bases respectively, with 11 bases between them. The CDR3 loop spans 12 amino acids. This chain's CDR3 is CSVRDIDTEAFF. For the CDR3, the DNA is TGCAGCGTGCGGGACATCGACACTGAAGCTTTCTTT. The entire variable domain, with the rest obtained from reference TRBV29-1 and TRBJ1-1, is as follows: SAVISQKPSRDICQRGTSLTIQCQVDSQVTMMFWYRQQPGQSLTLIATANQGSEATYESGFVIDKFPISRPNLTFSTLTVSNMSPEDSSIYLCSVRDIDTEAFFGQGTRLTVV.

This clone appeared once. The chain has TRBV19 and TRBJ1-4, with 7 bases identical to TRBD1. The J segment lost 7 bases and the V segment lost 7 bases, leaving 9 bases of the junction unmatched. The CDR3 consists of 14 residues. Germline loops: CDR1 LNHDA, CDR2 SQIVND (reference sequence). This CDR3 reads CASTSGGEGEKLFF. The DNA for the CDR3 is TGTGCCAGTACCTCAGGGGGGGAAGGTGAAAAACTGTTTTTT. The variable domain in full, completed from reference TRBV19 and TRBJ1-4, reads DGGITQSPKYLFRKEGQNVTLSCEQNLNHDAMYWYRQDPGQGLRLIYYSQIVNDFQKGDIAEGYSVSREKKESFPLTVTSAQKNPTAFYLCASTSGGEGEKLFFGSGTQLSVL.

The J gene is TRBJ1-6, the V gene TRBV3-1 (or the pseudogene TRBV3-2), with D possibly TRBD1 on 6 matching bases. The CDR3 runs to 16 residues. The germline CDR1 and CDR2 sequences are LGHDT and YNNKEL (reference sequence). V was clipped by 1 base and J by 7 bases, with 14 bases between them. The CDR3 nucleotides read TGTGCCAGCAGCCAAGGTGCGGGCAGGGGCAATTCACCCCTCCACTTT. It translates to CASSQGAGRGNSPLHF.

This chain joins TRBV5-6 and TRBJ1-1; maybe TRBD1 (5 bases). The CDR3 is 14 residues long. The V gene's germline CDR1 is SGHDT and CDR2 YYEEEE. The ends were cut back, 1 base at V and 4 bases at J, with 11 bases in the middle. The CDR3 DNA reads TGTGCCAGCAGCTTGCCCTCAGGGAGCACTGAAGCTTTCTTT. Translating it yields CASSLPSGSTEAFF.

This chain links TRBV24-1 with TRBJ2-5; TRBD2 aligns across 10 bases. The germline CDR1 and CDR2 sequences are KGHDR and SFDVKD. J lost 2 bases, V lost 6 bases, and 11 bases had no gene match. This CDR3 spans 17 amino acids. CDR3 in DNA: TGTGCCACCAGTCCGGGGAGACTAGCGGGCCGACAAGAGACCCAGTACTTC. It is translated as CATSPGRLAGRQETQYF.

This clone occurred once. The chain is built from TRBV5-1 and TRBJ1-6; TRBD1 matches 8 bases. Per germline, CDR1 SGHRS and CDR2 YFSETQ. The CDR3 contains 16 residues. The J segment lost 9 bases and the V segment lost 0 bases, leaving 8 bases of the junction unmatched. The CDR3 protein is CASSLELGQVTSPLHF. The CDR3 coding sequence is TGCGCCAGCAGCTTGGAATTGGGACAGGTGACTTCACCCCTCCACTTT. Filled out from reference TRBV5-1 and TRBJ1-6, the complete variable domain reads KAGVTQTPRYLIKTRGQQVTLSCSPISGHRSVSWYQQTPGQGLQFLFEYFSETQRNKGNFPGRFSGRQFSNSRSEMNVSTLELGDSALYLCASSLELGQVTSPLHFGNGTRLTVT.

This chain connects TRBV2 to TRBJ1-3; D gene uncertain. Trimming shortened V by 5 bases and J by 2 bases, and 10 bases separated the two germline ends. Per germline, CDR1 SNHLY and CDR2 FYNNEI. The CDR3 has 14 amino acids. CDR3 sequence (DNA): TGTGCCAGCAGTAGGGAGGGAACTGGAAACACCATATATTTT. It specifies CASSREGTGNTIYF. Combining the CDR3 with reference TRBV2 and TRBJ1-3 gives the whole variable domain EPEVTQTPSHQVTQMGQEVILRCVPISNHLYFYWYRQILGQKVEFLVSFYNNEISEKSEIFDDQFSVERPDGSNFTLKIRSTKLEDSAMYFCASSREGTGNTIYFGEGSWLTVV.

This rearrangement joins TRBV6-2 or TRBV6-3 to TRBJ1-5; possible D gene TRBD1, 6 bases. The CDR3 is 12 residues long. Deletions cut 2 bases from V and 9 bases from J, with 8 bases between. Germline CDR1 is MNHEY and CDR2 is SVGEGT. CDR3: CASSYPQGPQHF. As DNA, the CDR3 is TGTGCCAGCAGTTACCCACAGGGGCCCCAGCATTTT.